This TCR beta chain was captured in a study of T cells in Graves' hyperthyroidism and ophthalmopathy. The overall study: Peripheral blood collection took place at initial diagnosis, before any treatment.

This clonotype showed up many times. The antigen remains undetermined. Whole-study findings and limits: Onset of ophthalmopathy came a median roughly 6 months after the model predicted it.

It was RNA transcripts that yielded the amplified TCR beta CDR3 regions. The study used the HTBI primer set for a first-round RT-PCR of the TCR CDR3. TCRdb itself ran the multiplex PCR reads through MiXCR, one entry per CDR3 protein. This table has 600,000 or so distinct CDR3 sequences, 12% to 15% appearing once. The V end lost 2 bases, the J end lost 8 bases, and 6 bases lay between the germline ends. The germline CDR1 and CDR2 sequences are MNHNS and SASEGT. This CDR3 has 11 residues. The TCR sequence derives from a woman between 18 and 30 years old with Graves' ophthalmopathy. Sequenced sample: blood. The chain combines TRBV6-1 with TRBJ1-1; D is unclear. CDR3 residues: CASSERLEAFF. The CDR3 nucleotides read TGTGCCAGCAGTGAAAGGTTAGAAGCTTTCTTT.